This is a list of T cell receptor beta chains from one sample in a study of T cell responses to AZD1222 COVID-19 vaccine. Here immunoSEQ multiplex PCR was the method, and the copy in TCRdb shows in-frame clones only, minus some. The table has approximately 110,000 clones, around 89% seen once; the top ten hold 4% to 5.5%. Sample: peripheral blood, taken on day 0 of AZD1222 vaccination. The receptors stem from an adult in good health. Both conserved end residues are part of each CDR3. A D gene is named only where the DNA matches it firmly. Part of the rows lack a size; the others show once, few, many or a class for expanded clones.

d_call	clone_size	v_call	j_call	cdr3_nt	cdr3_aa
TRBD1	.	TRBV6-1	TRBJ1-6	TGTGCCAGCAGTGAAGGACAGGGGGCTTCACCCCTCCACTTT	CASSEGQGASPLHF
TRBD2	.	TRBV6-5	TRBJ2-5	TGTGCCAGCGGCGAACTAAGCGGGGGGAGGGAGACCCAGTACTTC	CASGELSGGRETQYF
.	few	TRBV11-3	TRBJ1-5	TGTGCCAGCAGCATCGGGTTAAATCAGCCCCAGCATTTT	CASSIGLNQPQHF
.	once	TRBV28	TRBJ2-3	TGTGCCAGCAGTTTGGCGGCTGGGGTGGGGACAGATACGCAGTATTTT	CASSLAAGVGTDTQYF
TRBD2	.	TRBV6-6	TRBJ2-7	TGTGCCAGCACCAAAGAGGGACTAGCCGACGAGCAGTACTTC	CASTKEGLADEQYF
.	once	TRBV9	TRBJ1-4	TGTGCCAGCAGCGGGGGGACCAGGGTCGTGGAAAAACTGTTTTTT	CASSGGTRVVEKLFF
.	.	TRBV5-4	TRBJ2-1	TGTGCCAGCAGCCCGGGGTCCGCATACAATGAGCAGTTCTTC	CASSPGSAYNEQFF
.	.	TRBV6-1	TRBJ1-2	TGTGCCAGCAGTGAAATGTACGGGAACATCTATGGCTACACCTTC	CASSEMYGNIYGYTF
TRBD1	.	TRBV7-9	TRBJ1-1	TGTGCCAGCAGCCTACGACAGGGGGGGAACACTGAAGCTTTCTTT	CASSLRQGGNTEAFF
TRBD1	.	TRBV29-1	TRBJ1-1	TGCAGCGCCTCAGGGGGCGCGGGGAACACTGAAGCTTTCTTT	CSASGGAGNTEAFF
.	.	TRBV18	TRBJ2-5	TGTGCCAGCTCACCAACGGGGTCACTCCTCCGAAGGGAGACCCAGTACTTC	CASSPTGSLLRRETQYF
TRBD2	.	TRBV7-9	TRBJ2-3	TGTGCCAGCCGCCGCCCGGGGAGGGCCCGGACAGATACGCAGTATTTT	CASRRPGRARTDTQYF
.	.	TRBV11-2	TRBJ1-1	TGTGCCAGCAGCTTAGACAGGCTAAGTGAAGCTTTCTTT	CASSLDRLSEAFF
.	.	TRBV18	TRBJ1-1	TGTGCCAGCTCACCCCTCGCGACGAACACTGAAGCTTTCTTT	CASSPLATNTEAFF
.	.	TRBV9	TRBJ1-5	TGTGCCAGCAGCGTCGGGGAAGGGGGGTCCCGCCAGCCCCAGCATTTT	CASSVGEGGSRQPQHF
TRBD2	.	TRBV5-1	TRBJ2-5	TGCGCCAGCAGGCCAGCGGGAGGAGAGACCCAGTACTTC	CASRPAGGETQYF
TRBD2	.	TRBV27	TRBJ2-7	TGTGCCAGCAGTTTAGTACTAGCGGGGGGTTACGAGCAGTACTTC	CASSLVLAGGYEQYF
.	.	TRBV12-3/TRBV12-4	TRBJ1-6	TGTGCCAGCAGTTTAGCTCTGGACTTACCCCTCCACTTT	CASSLALDLPLHF
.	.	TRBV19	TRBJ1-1	TGTGCCAGTAGTATTAGGGATTTCTTGAACACTGAAGCTTTCTTT	CASSIRDFLNTEAFF
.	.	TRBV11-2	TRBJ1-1	TGTGCCAGCAGCTTAGATCCCATTGGGAGGATTGAAGCTTTCTTT	CASSLDPIGRIEAFF
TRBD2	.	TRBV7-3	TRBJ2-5	TGTGCCAGCAGCACCTATTGGAGCGGGGGTCTTCAAGAGACCCAGTACTTC	CASSTYWSGGLQETQYF
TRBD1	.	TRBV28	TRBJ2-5	TGTGCCAGCACCTTCTGGACAGGGCGAGCTCAAGAGACCCAGTACTTC	CASTFWTGRAQETQYF
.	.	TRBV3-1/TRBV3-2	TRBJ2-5	TGTGCCAGCAGCCAAGTCTCAGACCGACCCAAAGAGACCCAGTACTTC	CASSQVSDRPKETQYF
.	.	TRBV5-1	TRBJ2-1	TGCGCCAGCAGCGGGGGACCGACGGGCAATGAGCAGTTCTTC	CASSGGPTGNEQFF
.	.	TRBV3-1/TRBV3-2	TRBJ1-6	TGTGCCAGCAGCCAAGGGGAGGTCGATAATTCACCCCTCCACTTT	CASSQGEVDNSPLHF
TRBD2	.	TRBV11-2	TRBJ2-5	TGTGCCAGCAGCTCCAAATCGGGACTAGCGGGAGGGGGCCAAGAGACCCAGTACTTC	CASSSKSGLAGGGQETQYF
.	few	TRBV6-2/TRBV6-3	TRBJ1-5	TGTGCCAGCAGTAACAGGGTCCTCAATCAGCCCCAGCATTTT	CASSNRVLNQPQHF
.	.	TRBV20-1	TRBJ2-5	TGCAGTCTATTCGCTTTGGAGACCCAGTACTTC	CSLFALETQYF
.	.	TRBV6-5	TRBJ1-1	TGTGCCAGCAGTTACTCGGGGAGGTCCACTGAAGCTTTCTTT	CASSYSGRSTEAFF
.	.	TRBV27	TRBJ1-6	TGTGCCAGCAGTCCTATGGGAGGGTCCCTCCACTTT	CASSPMGGSLHF
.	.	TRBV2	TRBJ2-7	TGTGCCAGCTGCTGTGTAGCGGAGCCGGGCGAGCAGTACTTC	CASCCVAEPGEQYF
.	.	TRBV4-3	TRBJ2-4	TGCGCCAGCAGCCAAGTCAGGGGAAACATTCAGTACTTC	CASSQVRGNIQYF
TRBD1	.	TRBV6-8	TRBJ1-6	TGTGCCAGCACCCCACCCCACAGGGGGCTAGATTATAATTCACCCCTCCACTTT	CASTPPHRGLDYNSPLHF
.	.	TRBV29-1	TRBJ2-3	TGCAGCGTTGAAAGATCGGCGACAGATACGCAGTATTTT	CSVERSATDTQYF
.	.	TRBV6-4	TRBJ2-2	TGTGCCAGCAGTGACTCTTCTCGGGGTAATACCGGGGAGCTGTTTTTT	CASSDSSRGNTGELFF
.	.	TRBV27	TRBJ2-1	TGTGCCAGCAGGTATAGCGGAGCCTACAATGAGCAGTTCTTC	CASRYSGAYNEQFF
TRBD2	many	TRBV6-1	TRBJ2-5	TGTGCCAGCAGTGAAGCAGCGGGAGGGCAAGAGACCCAGTACTTC	CASSEAAGGQETQYF
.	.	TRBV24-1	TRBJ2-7	TGTGCCACCAGTGATCCAGGGTGGCCCTACGAGCAGTACTTC	CATSDPGWPYEQYF
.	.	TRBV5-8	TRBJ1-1	TGTGCCAGCAGCTTTCTAGGGGGCACTGAAGCTTTCTTT	CASSFLGGTEAFF
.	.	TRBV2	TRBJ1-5	TGTGCCAGCAGAAACCTTGGGGCGCTGGGGAATCAGCCCCAGCATTTT	CASRNLGALGNQPQHF
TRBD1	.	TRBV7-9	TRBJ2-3	TGTGCCAGCAGCCCGACAGGGGGCCTGGATACGCAGTATTTT	CASSPTGGLDTQYF
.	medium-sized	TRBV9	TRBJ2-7	TGTGCCAGCAGCGCCGGACAGCACTCCTACGAGCAGTACTTC	CASSAGQHSYEQYF
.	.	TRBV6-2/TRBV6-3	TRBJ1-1	TGTGCCAGCAGTTATACCGGGAGGCGCGCTGAAGCTTTCTTT	CASSYTGRRAEAFF
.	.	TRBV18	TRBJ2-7	TGTGCCAGCTCACCATCCAGCGGGCTCGCCTACGAGCAGTACTTC	CASSPSSGLAYEQYF
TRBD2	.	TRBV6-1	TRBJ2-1	TGTGCCAGCAGTGAAGGGCTAGCGGGGGCCCGGGATGAGCAGTTCTTC	CASSEGLAGARDEQFF
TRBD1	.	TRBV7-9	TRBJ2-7	TGTGCCAGCAGTCCACCCGGGACAGGGCTTTCCTACGAGCAGTACTTC	CASSPPGTGLSYEQYF
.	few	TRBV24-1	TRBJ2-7	TGTGCCACCAGTGATCCCTGGGCGGGATTCAACGAGCAGTACTTC	CATSDPWAGFNEQYF
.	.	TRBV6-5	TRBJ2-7	TGTGCCAGCAGTTACTCGTATGAAAGGGGGTTCGAGCAGTACTTC	CASSYSYERGFEQYF
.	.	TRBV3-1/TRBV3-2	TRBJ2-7	TGTGCCAGCAGCCTGCGTTGGGGGTTTTACGAGCAGTACTTC	CASSLRWGFYEQYF
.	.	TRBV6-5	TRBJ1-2	TGTGCCAGCAGTTACTTCGGGGGACATGGCTACACCTTC	CASSYFGGHGYTF
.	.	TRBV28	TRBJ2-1	TGTGCCAGCAGGGCCCAAGCGGACTTTGACAATGAGCAGTTCTTC	CASRAQADFDNEQFF
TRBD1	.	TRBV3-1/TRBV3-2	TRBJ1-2	TGTGCCAGCAGCCAAGCTAGACAGGGAGGGTATGGCTACACCTTC	CASSQARQGGYGYTF
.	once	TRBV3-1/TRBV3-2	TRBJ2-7	TGTGCCAGCAGCCAAGGACAGCGCGAGCAGTACTTC	CASSQGQREQYF